This T cell receptor beta chain comes out of a study of blood T cell repertoires in COVID-19. Study in general: From the United States, Italy and Spain came samples of acute and convalescent COVID-19.

This clone appeared many times. The method was immunoSEQ multiplex PCR; TCRdb's version includes in-frame clones alone and lacks a portion of them. The data hold 200,000 to 250,000 clones, with 80% to 85% observed a single time. The origin of this receptor is a woman between 65 and 79 years old with COVID-19, enrolled during active disease. Source material: peripheral blood.

The CDR3 DNA reads as TGTGCCAGCAGCGATCCTTTGAAGCCCTATAATTCACCCCTCCACTTT. Protein product: CASSDPLKPYNSPLHF. This chain uses TRBV21-1 with TRBJ1-6. TRBV21-1 is shown as a pseudogene. This CDR3 is built from 16 residues.